The source of this TCR beta chain is a study of shared clonotypes between healthy human individuals. Germline CDR1 SGHDN, CDR2 FVKESK. The CDR3 consists of 14 residues. Trimming took 0 bases from V and 0 from J, leaving 6 bases between them. Clones were sequenced by immunoSEQ multiplex PCR, and TCRdb holds only the in-frame ones, with some missing. The sample consists of approximately 440,000 clones, roughly three quarters of them appearing once. The rearrangement joins TRBV14 to TRBJ2-7; D not certain. The receptor was isolated from a middle-aged woman in good health. Some clones in this sample may be carry-over from other donors' samples. Sequenced: PBMCs. CDR3 sequence: CASSQDAYSYEQYF. The CDR3 DNA follows: TGTGCCAGCAGCCAAGACGCTTACTCCTACGAGCAGTACTTC. Looking up the rest from reference TRBV14 and TRBJ2-7 gives the full variable domain: EAGVTQFPSHSVIEKGQTVTLRCDPISGHDNLYWYRRVMGKEIKFLLHFVKESKQDESGMPNNRFLAERTGGTYSTLKVQPAELEDSGVYFCASSQDAYSYEQYFGPGTRLTVT.